A selection of T cell receptor beta chains follows, all from one sample in a study of STAT3 mutations in large granular lymphocyte leukemia. TCRdb keeps only in-frame clones here, not all; method: immunoSEQ multiplex PCR. The table includes approximately 29,000 clones, about 86% detected once. Input material: peripheral blood mononuclear cells. The receptors derive from a man in his 60s with T-cell large granular lymphocyte leukemia. Some clones in this sample may be carry-over from other donors' samples. Both conserved end residues are part of each CDR3. D genes are given only for firm matches. Expanded clones get a size class; other rows say once, few or many, or leave the size out.

V	D	size	J	CDR3	DNA
TRBV19	TRBD1	-	TRBJ1-5	CASSIRAGGGNQPQHF	TGTGCCAGTAGTATAAGGGCAGGGGGAGGCAATCAGCCCCAGCATTTT
TRBV7-2	TRBD2	-	TRBJ2-1	CASSLGLAGYNEQFF	TGTGCCAGCAGCTTAGGACTAGCGGGATACAATGAGCAGTTCTTC
TRBV2	TRBD2	few	TRBJ2-1	CASSEVGLAERGSEQFF	TGTGCCAGCAGTGAAGTCGGGCTAGCGGAGAGGGGTAGTGAGCAGTTCTTC
TRBV6-5	-	-	TRBJ1-1	CASRGGSSRKAFF	TGTGCCAGCAGGGGTGGGTCTTCTCGGAAAGCTTTCTTT
TRBV2	TRBD1	once	TRBJ2-3	CASSGQGGTDTQYF	TGTGCCAGCAGCGGACAGGGAGGTACAGATACGCAGTATTTT
TRBV30	-	-	TRBJ1-6	CACLPDGGFSPLHF	TGTGCCTGCCTCCCGGATGGGGGTTTTTCACCCCTCCACTTT
TRBV4-3	TRBD1	-	TRBJ2-2	CASSQDRGLGTGDTGELFF	TGCGCCAGCAGCCAAGATCGGGGACTCGGGACAGGGGACACCGGGGAGCTGTTTTTT
TRBV7-9	-	-	TRBJ2-2	CASSSDPSDGELFF	TGTGCCAGCAGCTCGGACCCCAGCGATGGGGAGCTGTTTTTT
TRBV10-2	-	once	TRBJ2-2	CASTQERANTGELFF	TGCGCCAGCACCCAGGAGCGAGCCAACACCGGGGAGCTGTTTTTT
TRBV11-3	TRBD1	-	TRBJ2-3	CASSLNRGSDTQYF	TGTGCCAGCAGCTTAAACAGGGGTTCGGATACGCAGTATTTT